The following is a T cell receptor (beta chain) sequence with its context. The data stem from a study of shared clonotypes between healthy human individuals. The repertoire was sequenced with immunoSEQ multiplex PCR; TCRdb's copy has only in-frame clones and lacks some. The top ten clones hold roughly 0.83% of a sample with 950,000 to 1,200,000 clones, approximately 80% of them seen once. The CDR3 runs to 14 residues. Germline V gives CDR1 MNHEY, CDR2 SVGAGI. The V gene end was trimmed by 2 bases and the J gene end by 4 bases; junction bases not matched to a gene: 1. Sequenced sample: memory CD4+ T cells from PBMCs. As for subset: CD45RA-negative fraction. The TCR was taken from a man aged 18 to 29 in good health. Some clones in this sample may be carry-over from other donors' samples. V is TRBV6-5 and J is TRBJ2-2, with TRBD1 matching over 7 bases. The CDR3 here is CASSYRQGTGELFF. Written as DNA, the CDR3 is TGTGCCAGCAGTTACCGACAGGGCACCGGGGAGCTGTTTTTT.